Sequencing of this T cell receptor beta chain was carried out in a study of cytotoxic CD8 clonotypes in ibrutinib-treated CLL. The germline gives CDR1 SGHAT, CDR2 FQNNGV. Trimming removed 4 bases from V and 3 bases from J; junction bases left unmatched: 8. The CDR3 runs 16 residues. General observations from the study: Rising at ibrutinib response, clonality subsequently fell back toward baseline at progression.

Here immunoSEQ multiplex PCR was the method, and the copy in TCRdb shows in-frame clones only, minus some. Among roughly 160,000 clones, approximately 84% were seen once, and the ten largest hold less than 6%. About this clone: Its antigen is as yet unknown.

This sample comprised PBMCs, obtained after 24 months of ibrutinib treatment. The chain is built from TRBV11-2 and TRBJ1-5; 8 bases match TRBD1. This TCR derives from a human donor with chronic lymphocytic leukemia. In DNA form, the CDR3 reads TGTGCCAGCAGCTCGCACCTGACAGGGGTCAATCAGCCCCAGCATTTT. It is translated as CASSSHLTGVNQPQHF. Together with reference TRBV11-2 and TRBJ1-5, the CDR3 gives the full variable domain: EAGVAQSPRYKIIEKRQSVAFWCNPISGHATLYWYQQILGQGPKLLIQFQNNGVVDDSQLPKDRFSAERLKGVDSTLKIQPAKLEDSAVYLCASSSHLTGVNQPQHFGDGTRLSIL.